This entry lists 25 T cell receptor beta chains sequenced from one sample in a study of T-cell memory formation after mild COVID-19. TCRdb reanalysed the 5' RACE reads using MiXCR and keeps one entry per CDR3 protein. The sample holds 240,000 or so distinct CDR3 sequences; 9.4% are singletons and the top ten take around a fifth. Sequencing was performed on PBMCs or a T cell subset sorted from them (not recorded which). The origin of the receptors is a man aged 18 to 29 who had mild COVID-19 (a few samples of this study predate the infection). Cell type and time point are not known.

V and J are TRBV6-6 and TRBJ1-1; the D is unclear. The CDR3 is 15 amino acids. Germline CDR1 and CDR2: MNHNY and SVGAGI (reference sequence). The V gene lost 0 bases and the J gene lost 4 bases, with 12 bases spanning the gap. This CDR3 reads CASSYSTVGGTEAFF. The CDR3 nucleotides read TGTGCCAGCAGTTACTCGACGGTGGGAGGCACTGAAGCTTTCTTT.

This clonotype was detected a few times. This sequence joins TRBV5-1 and TRBJ2-7; the match to TRBD2 covers 8 bases. The V gene's germline CDR1 is SGHRS and CDR2 YFSETQ. The CDR3 extends over 14 amino acids. The V gene end was trimmed by 3 bases and the J gene end by 2 bases; junction bases not matched to a gene: 4. The CDR3 coding sequence is TGCGCCAGCAGCTGGGCCGGGGGGGCCTACGAGCAGTACTTC. Amino acid sequence: CASSWAGGAYEQYF.

This clonotype was seen a few times. This chain uses TRBV29-1 with TRBJ1-1; D not certain. With 5 bases removed from V and 3 bases from J, the gap between germline ends came to 10 bases. The CDR3 sequence is 12 residues long. Germline V gene lookup returns CDR1 SQVTM and CDR2 ANQGSEA. CDR3 region: CSVNLHHTEAFF. As DNA, the CDR3 is TGCAGCGTTAATTTGCATCACACTGAAGCTTTCTTT. Variable domain in full (rest from reference TRBV29-1 and TRBJ1-1): SAVISQKPSRDICQRGTSLTIQCQVDSQVTMMFWYRQQPGQSLTLIATANQGSEATYESGFVIDKFPISRPNLTFSTLTVSNMSPEDSSIYLCSVNLHHTEAFFGQGTRLTVV.

The count of this clonotype is one. The chain couples TRBV24-1 to TRBJ2-1; tentative D call: TRBD1 (5 bases). CDR1 KGHDR and CDR2 SFDVKD come from the germline V gene. The ends were cut back, 1 base at V and 8 bases at J, with 11 bases in the middle. This CDR3 is 14 amino acids long. The CDR3 DNA reads TGTGCCACCAGTGATTTATCAGGGAAGGATGAGCAGTTCTTC. This codes for CATSDLSGKDEQFF.

The table lists this clonotype with many counts. This rearrangement joins TRBV6-2 or TRBV6-3 to TRBJ1-2; no definite D call. The CDR3 loop spans 11 amino acids. Germline V gene data show CDR1 as MNHEY and CDR2 as SVGEGT. Trimming left V 0 bases short and J 4 bases short, with 0 bases between. The DNA for the CDR3 is TGTGCCAGCAGTTACTCCTATGGCTACACCTTC. Translation: CASSYSYGYTF.

The chain joins TRBV24-1 to TRBJ2-4, with 7 bases that match TRBD1. The junction had 4 bases not matched to a gene; V was cut back by 4 bases and J by 14 bases. Germline CDR1 reads KGHDR; CDR2 reads SFDVKD. This CDR3 comprises 11 residues. The CDR3 DNA is TGTGCCACCAGTGACGGGACAGCTGAGTACTTC. Encoded protein: CATSDGTAEYF.

This clonotype was seen a few times. This rearrangement joins TRBV29-1 to TRBJ2-2; 12 bases match TRBD1. After removal of 1 base from V and 8 bases from J, the junction contained 8 bases not matched to a gene. The V gene's germline CDR1 is SQVTM and CDR2 ANQGSEA. There are 16 residues in the CDR3. The CDR3 nucleotides read TGCAGCGTTGAAGGCCTTAGGGACAGGGGGCGAGGGGAGCTGTTTTTT. This translates into CSVEGLRDRGRGELFF.

This clonotype was seen many times. The chain couples TRBV7-2 to TRBJ2-1, with D possibly TRBD1 on 6 matching bases. Trimming removed 3 bases at V and 4 bases at J, with 10 bases between. CDR3 length: 14 residues. In germline, CDR1 is SGHTA, CDR2 FQGNSA. The CDR3 bases are TGTGCCAGCAGCTTTAGCCAGGGGTACAATGAGCAGTTCTTC. It codes for CASSFSQGYNEQFF.

This chain links TRBV4-3 with TRBJ1-2, with TRBD1 matching 7 bases. The V and J ends lost 0 bases and 3 bases, in that order; junction bases with no gene match: 4. The CDR3 is 15 residues long. CDR1 is LGHNA, CDR2 YSLEER, per germline. The CDR3 DNA reads TGCGCCAGCAGCCAAGATCCCCAGGGGGACTATGGCTACACCTTC. Its translation: CASSQDPQGDYGYTF.

This clonotype was picked up a small number of times. The chain joins TRBV12-3 or TRBV12-4 to TRBJ1-2, with TRBD1 identical over 9 bases. This CDR3 is 15 amino acids long. Trimming at V came to 6 bases and at J to 7 bases, leaving 12 bases not matched to a gene. The CDR3 DNA is TGTGCCAGCAGCTCCGTAGGACAGGGGAAGTCTGGCTACACCTTC. Its protein product is CASSSVGQGKSGYTF.

The V and J genes are TRBV12-3 or TRBV12-4 and TRBJ2-3; D unresolved. V was trimmed by 3 bases and J by 3 bases, leaving 13 bases between them. CDR3 length equals 15 residues. In nucleotides, the CDR3 is TGTGCCAGCAGTTTTAGTAGTGAGAGTACAGATACGCAGTATTTT. This codes for CASSFSSESTDTQYF.

This clonotype was observed a handful of times. The V gene is TRBV25-1, the J gene TRBJ2-1; 10 positions match TRBD2. The ends lost 2 bases at V and 2 bases at J; junction bases unmatched: 3. Germline V lookup: CDR1 MGHDK, CDR2 SYGVNS. This CDR3 region has 16 residues. For the CDR3, the DNA is TGTGCCAGCAGTGAACTAGCGGGGGACACCTACAATGAGCAGTTCTTC. Translating it yields CASSELAGDTYNEQFF.

This clonotype was seen a handful of times. The gene calls are TRBV11-2 and TRBJ2-3, with 12 bases aligning to TRBD2. Trimming took 4 bases from V and 2 from J; bases not matched to a gene: 7. The CDR3 length is 17 residues. From germline, CDR1 is SGHAT and CDR2 FQNNGV. Here the CDR3 reads CASSSLTSGGPTDTQYF. CDR3 bases: TGTGCCAGCAGCTCCCTAACTAGCGGGGGGCCCACAGATACGCAGTATTTT.

In this sample, this clonotype turned up a few times. The chain couples TRBV28 to TRBJ1-5, with D possibly being TRBD1 (5 bases). From germline, CDR1 is MDHEN and CDR2 SYDVKM. This CDR3 is 17 amino acids long. Trimming left V 6 bases short and J 0 bases short, with 18 bases between. Written as DNA, the CDR3 is TGTGCCAGCAGCTCCGGGACCGATGTCCTTAGCAATCAGCCCCAGCATTTT. Protein sequence: CASSSGTDVLSNQPQHF. The full variable domain, with the rest looked up from reference TRBV28 and TRBJ1-5, is DVKVTQSSRYLVKRTGEKVFLECVQDMDHENMFWYRQDPGLGLRLIYFSYDVKMKEKGDIPEGYSVSREKKERFSLILESASTNQTSMYLCASSSGTDVLSNQPQHFGDGTRLSIL.

Only a few counts were recorded for this clonotype. The germline gene is not matched at one end of the junction; a read error may be the cause. The rearrangement links TRBV6-5 to TRBJ2-7, with D unresolved. This CDR3 comprises 16 residues. Germline assignment: CDR1 MNHEY and CDR2 SVGAGI. The CDR3 loop reads CASSYSGIRADYEQYF. The CDR3 region has the DNA TGTGCCAGCAGCTACTCGGGCATCCGTGCGGATTACGAGCAGTACTTC.

This clonotype was counted a few times. The chain carries TRBV5-1 and TRBJ2-3; D is possibly TRBD1 (6 bases). Germline V gene data show CDR1 as SGHRS and CDR2 as YFSETQ. The CDR3 is made up of 19 amino acids. The V and J ends lost 3 bases and 0 bases respectively, with 23 bases between them. The CDR3 bases are TGCGCCAGCAGCTCCGACCTGGACAGCACAAGTACTAGCACAGATACGCAGTATTTT. Residues: CASSSDLDSTSTSTDTQYF.

A few counts support this clonotype. This chain links TRBV5-6 with TRBJ2-3, with D unresolved. Germline CDR1 reads SGHDT; CDR2 reads YYEEEE. Trimming left V 0 bases short and J 6 bases short, with 8 bases between. The CDR3 contains 13 residues. The DNA for the CDR3 is TGTGCCAGCAGCTTGGCCTTGAGGGATACGCAGTATTTT. It yields the protein CASSLALRDTQYF.

This clonotype has only a few counts. The chain is built from TRBV30 and TRBJ1-2; D is possibly TRBD1 (5 bases). V lost 3 bases, J lost 7 bases, and 12 bases lay in between. CDR1 and CDR2 (germline): GTSNPN, SVGIG (reference sequence). The CDR3 is 12 amino acids. Here the CDR3 DNA reads TGTGCCTGGAGCCTAGGGGCAGGTGGCTACACCTTC. Its protein is CAWSLGAGGYTF.

The sample holds a few counts of this clonotype. The CDR3 reads CASSLAGVQGVLTF. For the CDR3, the DNA is TGTGCCAGCAGCCTCGCCGGGGTACAAGGTGTCCTGACTTTC. The V and J genes are TRBV5-6 and TRBJ2-6, with TRBD2 as a possible D gene (5 bases). Trimming pared 4 bases from V and 13 bases from J, leaving 18 bases between. The CDR3 spans 14 residues. Germline V gene sequence: CDR1 SGHDT, CDR2 YYEEEE.

This chain joins TRBV4-2 and TRBJ1-5, with a weak D call TRBD1 (6 bases). Germline V CDR1 and CDR2: LGHNA, YNFKEQ. V was shortened by 0 bases and J by 4 bases, with 13 bases between the two germline ends. There are 16 residues in the CDR3. The CDR3 loop reads CASSQDGGQTNQPQHF. The DNA for the CDR3 is TGTGCCAGCAGCCAAGACGGAGGACAGACGAATCAGCCCCAGCATTTT.

This clonotype was seen a handful of times. This chain connects TRBV28 to TRBJ2-2; D possibly corresponds to TRBD1 (5 bases). This CDR3 has 13 residues. The germline V and J ends were trimmed by 7 bases and 7 bases, with 13 bases remaining between them. Germline V gives CDR1 MDHEN, CDR2 SYDVKM. The DNA of the CDR3 is TGTGCCAGCATAGGGCAGGGTCACGGGGAGCTGTTTTTT. This encodes CASIGQGHGELFF.

This clonotype was recorded a few times. CDR3 bases: TGTGCCAGCAACCGCGAGCCGAGGGGAAACACCGGGGAGCTGTTTTTT. Its translation: CASNREPRGNTGELFF. The gene calls are TRBV6-5 and TRBJ2-2, with D tentatively TRBD1 or TRBD2 (5 bases each). The ends were cut back, 7 bases at V and 2 bases at J, with 17 bases in the middle. This CDR3 contains 16 residues. From germline, CDR1 is MNHEY and CDR2 SVGAGI.

The gene calls are TRBV5-1 and TRBJ2-4; D possibly corresponds to TRBD2 (6 bases). Trimming removed 1 base at V and 0 bases at J, with 17 bases between. The CDR3 extends over 18 amino acids. CDR1 and CDR2 (germline): SGHRS, YFSETQ. Written as DNA, the CDR3 is TGCGCCAGCAGCTTGCTTGGCGCGGGACTCCGAGCCAAAAACATTCAGTACTTC. It is translated as CASSLLGAGLRAKNIQYF.

In this sample, this clonotype turned up many times. The chain carries TRBV5-1 and TRBJ2-3; D assignment may be TRBD1 or TRBD2 (5 bases each). The V gene's germline CDR1 is SGHRS and CDR2 YFSETQ. Trimming took off 0 bases at V and 6 bases at J, with 14 bases between the two ends. The CDR3 runs to 15 residues. The CDR3 reads CASSLGDANRDTQYF. CDR3 nucleotide sequence: TGCGCCAGCAGCTTGGGGGACGCAAACAGGGATACGCAGTATTTT.

The genes are TRBV6-5 and TRBJ1-5; D may be TRBD1 (6 bases). The germline V gene has CDR1 MNHEY and CDR2 SVGAGI. V lost 6 bases, J lost 2 bases, and 14 bases lay in between. CDR3 length equals 15 residues. CDR3 sequence reads: CASRPRGGGNQPQHF. The CDR3 coding sequence is TGTGCCAGCAGGCCCCGGGGGGGCGGCAATCAGCCCCAGCATTTT.